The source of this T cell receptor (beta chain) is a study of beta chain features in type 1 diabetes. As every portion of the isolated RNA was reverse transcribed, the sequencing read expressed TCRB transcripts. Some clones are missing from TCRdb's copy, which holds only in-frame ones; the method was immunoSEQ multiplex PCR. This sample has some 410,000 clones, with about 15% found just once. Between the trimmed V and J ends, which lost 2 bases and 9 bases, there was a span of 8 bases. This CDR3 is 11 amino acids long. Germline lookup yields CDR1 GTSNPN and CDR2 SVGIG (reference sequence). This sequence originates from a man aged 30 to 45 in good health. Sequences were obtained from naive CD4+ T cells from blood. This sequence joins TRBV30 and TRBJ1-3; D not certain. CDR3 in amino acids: CAWSPESTIYF. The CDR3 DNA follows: TGTGCCTGGAGTCCGGAAAGCACCATATATTTT.